The 25 T cell receptor beta chains presented below share a single source sample, sequenced in a study of T cells in tumors after PD-1 blockade. Sequencing used immunoSEQ multiplex PCR; TCRdb keeps in-frame clones, though not all of them. This sample has 15,000 or so clones, with roughly 80% found just once. Sequenced material: PBMCs, taken after anti-PD-1 treatment. The source is a human donor with basal cell carcinoma.

The CDR3 protein is CASSLESQGSPLHF. As DNA, the CDR3 is TGTGCCAGCAGCTTAGAGTCGCAAGGATCACCCCTCCACTTT. The J gene is TRBJ1-6, the V gene TRBV7-3; unclear D gene. Germline lookup yields CDR1 SGHTA and CDR2 FQGTGA. Trimming took 2 bases from V and 10 from J, leaving 12 bases between them. The CDR3 is made up of 14 amino acids. The complete variable domain, with remaining parts taken from reference TRBV7-3 and TRBJ1-6, reads GAGVSQTPSNKVTEKGKYVELRCDPISGHTALYWYRQSLGQGPEFLIYFQGTGAADDSGLPNDRFFAVRPEGSVSTLKIQRTERGDSAVYLCASSLESQGSPLHFGNGTRLTVT.

The chain joins TRBV5-1 to TRBJ2-7; TRBD1 matches 11 bases. CDR3 size: 16 residues. The germline gives CDR1 SGHRS, CDR2 YFSETQ. Trimming removed 0 bases from V and 3 bases from J; junction bases left unmatched: 5. Written as DNA, the CDR3 is TGCGCCAGCAGCTTGGCGGGACAGGGGGTAATCTACGAGCAGTACTTC. Amino acids: CASSLAGQGVIYEQYF.

V usage is TRBV3-1 (or the pseudogene TRBV3-2) and J usage is TRBJ2-1; 10 bases are a match to TRBD2. CDR1 and CDR2 from the germline V gene are LGHDT and YNNKEL (reference sequence). Losses at the gene ends were 0 bases for V and 4 bases for J; bases not matched to a gene: 9. This CDR3 contains 18 residues. The CDR3 sequence is CASSQERASGSRYNEQFF. CDR3 coding DNA: TGTGCCAGCAGCCAAGAAAGGGCTAGCGGGAGTAGATACAATGAGCAGTTCTTC.

The chain is built from TRBV29-1 and TRBJ2-1; the D call may be TRBD1 or TRBD2 (5 bases each). The CDR3 sequence is 10 residues long. Trimming removed 5 bases at V and 9 bases at J, with 8 bases between. Germline V lookup: CDR1 SQVTM, CDR2 ANQGSEA. The DNA for the CDR3 is TGCAGCGTTTCTGGGGGTGAGCAGTTCTTC. Protein product: CSVSGGEQFF.

The chain joins TRBV30 to TRBJ1-1; 8 bases map to TRBD1. Germline V gene sequence: CDR1 GTSNPN, CDR2 SVGIG (reference sequence). CDR3 length: 13 residues. The V segment lost 3 bases and the J segment 5 bases; nucleotides outside the gene matches: 5. CDR3 bases: TGTGCCTGGAGACAGGGGGTATGGACTGAAGCTTTCTTT. Translated: CAWRQGVWTEAFF.

This clone was counted only a few times. The genes are TRBV3-1 (or the pseudogene TRBV3-2) and TRBJ1-1, with a tentative D call TRBD1 (6 bases). The CDR3 loop spans 13 amino acids. The V gene's germline CDR1 is LGHDT and CDR2 YNNKEL (reference sequence). V lost 8 bases to trimming and J lost 7 bases, with 17 bases between them. The CDR3 loop reads CASGEGGRGEAFF. As DNA, the CDR3 is TGTGCCAGCGGAGAAGGAGGCAGGGGTGAAGCTTTCTTT.

The J gene is TRBJ1-5, the V gene TRBV5-1; D remains unclear. The length of the CDR3 is 13 residues. With 0 bases removed from V and 0 bases from J, the gap between germline ends came to 1 base. The germline V gene encodes CDR1 SGHRS and CDR2 YFSETQ. The DNA for the CDR3 is TGCGCCAGCAGCTTGGGTAGCAATCAGCCCCAGCATTTT. This encodes CASSLGSNQPQHF.

The genes are TRBV7-2 and TRBJ1-2; D gene unclear. Trimming took off 1 base at V and 5 bases at J, with 14 bases between the two ends. Germline V CDR1 and CDR2: SGHTA, FQGNSA. This CDR3 comprises 15 residues. The CDR3 region has the DNA TGTGCCAGCAGCTTAGGGGGAGGAGGGAATTATGGCTACACCTTC. It encodes CASSLGGGGNYGYTF.

The rearrangement joins TRBV4-2 to TRBJ1-2, with 9 bases aligning to TRBD1. With V trimmed by 0 bases and J by 4 bases, 12 bases remained unmatched. CDR1 is LGHNA and CDR2 is YNFKEQ in the germline V gene. The CDR3 runs to 18 residues. The CDR3 DNA sequence: TGTGCCAGCAGCCAAGATGGTCGAGGGACAGGGCTCGGCTATGGCTACACCTTC. It is translated as CASSQDGRGTGLGYGYTF.

This clone was counted only a few times. The chain has TRBV28 and TRBJ1-1; 7 bases map to TRBD1. V trimming: 3 bases; J trimming: 6 bases; junction bases outside the gene matches: 4. CDR3 size: 13 residues. Per the germline V gene, CDR1 is MDHEN and CDR2 is SYDVKM. The CDR3 sequence: CASSFPGGPEAFF. The CDR3 DNA is TGTGCCAGCAGTTTCCCAGGGGGACCTGAAGCTTTCTTT.

The chain recombines TRBV6-6 with TRBJ2-5, with 11 bases matching TRBD2. Germline V lookup: CDR1 MNHNY, CDR2 SVGAGI (reference sequence). Unmatched junction bases numbered 9, after V lost 8 bases and J lost 4 bases. This CDR3 comprises 15 residues. The CDR3 DNA sequence: TGTGCCAGCTTTAGCGGGAGGGCAGGGGGAGAGACCCAGTACTTC. Residues: CASFSGRAGGETQYF.

The rearrangement joins TRBV7-9 to TRBJ2-7; D possibly corresponds to TRBD1 (5 bases). The CDR3 has 16 residues. Germline V CDR1 and CDR2: SEHNR, FQNEAQ (reference sequence). V lost 0 bases and J lost 2, with 14 bases in between. The CDR3 bases are TGTGCCAGCAGCTTAGCGGCAGGGCTCGAAGCCTACGAGCAGTACTTC. Protein product: CASSLAAGLEAYEQYF.

V is TRBV30 and J is TRBJ1-2, with 10 positions matching TRBD1. The CDR3 covers 14 residues. V trimming: 2 bases; J trimming: 5 bases; junction bases outside the gene matches: 5. Germline V gene sequence: CDR1 GTSNPN, CDR2 SVGIG (reference sequence). CDR3: CAWSRGQGWYGYTF. The CDR3 DNA reads as TGTGCCTGGAGTAGGGGACAGGGGTGGTATGGCTACACCTTC.

This clone has only one observation. The rearrangement links TRBV6-6 to TRBJ1-5, with D tentatively TRBD1 (5 bases). The CDR3 extends over 15 amino acids. V was cut by 0 bases and J by 7 bases, with 13 bases left in between. CDR1 is MNHNY, CDR2 SVGAGI, per germline (reference sequence). CDR3 sequence reads: CASSYSLQGGQPQHF. In nucleotides, the CDR3 is TGTGCCAGCAGTTACTCGTTGCAGGGCGGGCAGCCCCAGCATTTT.

The chain carries TRBV5-4 and TRBJ1-1; the D gene is possibly TRBD1 (5 bases). This CDR3 contains 13 residues. The germline V and J ends were trimmed by 4 bases and 7 bases, with 14 bases remaining between them. CDR1 is SGHNT, CDR2 YYREEE, per germline (reference sequence). CDR3 nucleotides: TGTGCCAGCAGCACTCCGGGGCTGCATGAAGCTTTCTTT. The encoded protein is CASSTPGLHEAFF.

This chain uses TRBV7-9 with TRBJ2-1, with 7 nucleotides matching TRBD1. V was clipped by 7 bases and J by 0 bases; unmatched bases: 6. The CDR3 runs to 15 residues. Germline V lookup: CDR1 SEHNR, CDR2 FQNEAQ (reference sequence). The CDR3 DNA reads TGTGCCAGCATGCGACAGGGTAGCTCCTACAATGAGCAGTTCTTC. Translated, it gives CASMRQGSSYNEQFF.

Here the CDR3 DNA reads TGTGCCTGGAGTTCTGACAGAATATCACCCCTCCACTTT. Translating gives CAWSSDRISPLHF. The chain combines TRBV30 with TRBJ1-6; maybe TRBD1 (5 bases). CDR1 and CDR2 from the germline V gene are GTSNPN and SVGIG (reference sequence). This CDR3 has 13 amino acids. V was trimmed by 2 bases and J by 10 bases, leaving 12 bases between them.

V and J are TRBV7-8 and TRBJ1-5; 11 positions match TRBD1. With V trimmed by 3 bases and J by 2 bases, 12 bases remained unmatched. CDR3 length equals 19 residues. CDR1 and CDR2 from the germline V gene are SGHVS and FQNEAQ. CDR3: CASSFRGDRGNAGNQPQHF. The CDR3, as DNA: TGTGCCAGCAGCTTTAGGGGGGACAGGGGGAATGCGGGCAATCAGCCCCAGCATTTT.

On this clone: At one end, the junction sequence differs from germline, possibly due to a read error. This chain uses TRBV2 with TRBJ2-3, with 8 positions matching TRBD2. Germline V gene data show CDR1 as SNHLY and CDR2 as FYNNEI. The CDR3 totals 17 residues. Written as DNA, the CDR3 is TGTGCCAGCTGTGACGGGGGGGGTTGGGGGAGAACAGATACGCAGTATTTT. This gives the protein CASCDGGGWGRTDTQYF. The full variable domain, completed using reference TRBV2 and TRBJ2-3, is EPEVTQTPSHQVTQMGQEVILRCVPISNHLYFYWYRQILGQKVEFLVSFYNNEISEKSEIFDDQFSVERPDGSNFTLKIRSTKLEDSAMYFCASCDGGGWGRTDTQYFGPGTRLTVL.

The J gene is TRBJ2-7, the V gene TRBV21-1; the table's D gene call, TRBD2, was not cross checked with the DNA. TRBV21-1 is reported as a pseudogene. The CDR3 extends over 18 amino acids. The CDR3 sequence: CASSSRLHMWDSAYEQYF. As DNA, the CDR3 is TGTGCCAGCAGCTCCCGCCTTCACATGTGGGACTCAGCCTACGAGCAGTACTTC.

The J gene is TRBJ1-4, the V gene TRBV5-1, with 7 bases lining up with TRBD1. The CDR3 runs 14 residues. The germline CDR1 and CDR2 sequences are SGHRS and YFSETQ. With V trimmed by 3 bases and J by 8 bases, 7 bases remained unmatched. The DNA of the CDR3 is TGCGCCAGCAGCTCCCCGGGACAGAGCGAAAAACTGTTTTTT. Translated: CASSSPGQSEKLFF.

The chain is built from TRBV5-1 and TRBJ2-5, with TRBD1 matching 9 bases. The CDR3 totals 15 residues. The germline gives CDR1 SGHRS, CDR2 YFSETQ. The V and J ends lost 4 bases and 1 base, in that order; junction bases with no gene match: 5. The CDR3 coding sequence is TGCGCCAGCAGCCGGACAGGGGCGGTCCAAGAGACCCAGTACTTC. It encodes CASSRTGAVQETQYF.

The chain combines TRBV10-3 with TRBJ2-5; TRBD1 aligns across 10 bases. Germline V gene lookup returns CDR1 ENHRY and CDR2 SYGVKD. The CDR3 is 14 amino acids. V gave up 11 bases and J gave up 3 bases; unmatched junction bases: 9. The CDR3 DNA is TGTGCCGTCGCCTCGGGACAGGGGAAAGAGACCCAGTACTTC. This translates into CAVASGQGKETQYF.

This sequence joins TRBV28 and TRBJ2-4; D ambiguous. Germline-derived CDR1 and CDR2 are MDHEN and SYDVKM. This CDR3 region has 15 residues. The V and J ends lost 5 bases and 1 base respectively, with 12 bases between them. CDR3 nucleotides: TGTGCCAGCAGTCCGAACCTAGTGGCCAAAAACATTCAGTACTTC. Translated, it gives CASSPNLVAKNIQYF. Using reference TRBV28 and TRBJ2-4 for the parts outside the CDR3, the full variable domain is DVKVTQSSRYLVKRTGEKVFLECVQDMDHENMFWYRQDPGLGLRLIYFSYDVKMKEKGDIPEGYSVSREKKERFSLILESASTNQTSMYLCASSPNLVAKNIQYFGAGTRLSVL.

As regards this clone: At the DNA level, this CDR3 is encoded by other sequences in the same sample as well. V is TRBV30 and J is TRBJ1-6; unclear D gene. V dropped 0 bases and J dropped 8 bases, with 11 bases sitting between them. Germline CDR1 reads GTSNPN; CDR2 reads SVGIG (reference sequence). This CDR3 contains 14 residues. The CDR3 region has the DNA TGTGCCTGGAGTGTAGGGCGGGGAGATTCACCCCTCCACTTT. Amino acid sequence: CAWSVGRGDSPLHF.